Given below is one T cell receptor (beta chain) in context. As yet, its antigen is unknown. This specimen belongs to a study of T cell responses to AZD1222 COVID-19 vaccine. The ends were cut back, 10 bases at V and 7 bases at J, with 20 bases in the middle. This CDR3 has 14 amino acids. CDR1 and CDR2 (germline): MRHNA, SNTAGT. The study's findings and limits: Baseline antibody screening turned up just six seropositive AZD1222 recipients.

Some clones are missing from TCRdb's copy, which holds only in-frame ones; the method was immunoSEQ multiplex PCR. The table has tens of thousands of clones, approximately 90% seen once. Material: peripheral blood, obtained 28 days after the second AZD1222 dose. The clonotype was recovered from an adult who received the AZD1222 COVID-19 vaccine. V and J are TRBV6-4 and TRBJ1-5; a weak D match, TRBD1 (6 bases). CDR3 DNA sequence: TGTGCCACCCGGGACATTGAAGGGAGACAGCCCCAGCATTTT. Translated: CATRDIEGRQPQHF.